The T cell receptor beta chain under discussion was sequenced for a study of T cells expressing NK-cell markers (TCRdb year 2020). About the full investigation: In sorted CD3+CD56+NKG2C+, CD3+CD56+NKG2C- and CD3+CD56-NKG2C+ T-cell subsets from several donors, TCR beta-chain repertoires were profiled. Of the eight sequenced donors, seven were found to be HCMV-seropositive and one was found to be HCMV-seronegative. All eight donors whose samples were sequenced were randomly selected healthy volunteers, three of them men and five women. Libraries were sequenced as 2 x 150 bp reads on Illumina HiSeq 2000/2500, MiSeq or NextSeq.

The study at large found these results: In over five donors, the dominant CD3+CD56+NKG2C+ clonotypes were found to rank among the top 10 CD8+ clonotypes and to make up roughly 1.0-7.0% of CD8+ T cells. Those dominant clonotypes were again the most abundant among CD3+CD56-NKG2C+ cells in a handful of donors, at roughly 25-60.1%. It remained unclear whether the expanded NKG2C-expressing T cell clones were specific for HCMV antigens.

The data were produced on an Illumina HiSeq 2000. TCR beta cDNA libraries were made by 5'RACE template switching that added a universal primer site and unique molecular identifiers. cDNA synthesis was primed from the TCR beta constant segment, followed by two successive PCR amplification steps. In the paper's pipeline: MIGEC was used to demultiplex reads and group the reads by UMI, and MiTCR was used to assemble and quantify clonotypes. To remove erroneous sequences, TCR cDNA sequences were retained only when supported by two or more reads. The tcR package was used for downstream repertoire analysis, and clonotypes were matched across fractions by CDR3 nucleotide sequence plus V segment. Antigen specificity was annotated against VDJdb with VDJmatch, allowing one amino acid substitution in CDR3. The reads, reprocessed by TCRdb, yield one row per CDR3 protein sequence and no DNA. TCRdb assigned the V and J calls; the authors' analysis was not used. The table kept for this sample lists hundreds of thousands of distinct CDR3 sequences. Roughly 5.2% of the sample belongs to the ten largest clones.

About this clonotype itself: Its antigen has not been determined.

A commercial ELISA kit detecting HCMV-specific IgG in serum was used to determine HCMV serostatus. Peripheral blood mononuclear cells were isolated from blood by Ficoll density gradient centrifugation. The germline V gene encodes CDR1 SQVTM and CDR2 ANQGSEA. There are 11 amino acids in the CDR3, from cysteine to phenylalanine inclusive. No DNA has been recorded. The sequence is built from TRBV29-1 and TRBJ1-1; TCRdb designates TRBD1, a call that cannot be tested without DNA. The sequence derives from a man aged 18-70 years in good health. Input material: blood T cells: a sorted CD56 or NKG2C T cell subset, CD4+ or CD8+ T cells, or bulk PBMC T cells (not recorded which). The CDR3 has the sequence CSAAGGQAAFF.